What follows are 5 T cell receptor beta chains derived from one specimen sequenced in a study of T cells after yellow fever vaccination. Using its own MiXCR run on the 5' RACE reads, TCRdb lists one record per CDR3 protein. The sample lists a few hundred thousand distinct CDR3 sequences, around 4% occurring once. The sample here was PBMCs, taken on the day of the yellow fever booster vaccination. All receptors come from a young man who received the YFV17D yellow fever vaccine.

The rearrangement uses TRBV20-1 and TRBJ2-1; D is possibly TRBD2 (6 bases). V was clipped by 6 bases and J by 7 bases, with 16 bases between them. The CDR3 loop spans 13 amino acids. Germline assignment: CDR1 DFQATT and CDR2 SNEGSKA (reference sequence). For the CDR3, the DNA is TGCAGTGCCCGAGGGCGGGGCGTGAATGAGCAGTTCTTC. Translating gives CSARGRGVNEQFF.

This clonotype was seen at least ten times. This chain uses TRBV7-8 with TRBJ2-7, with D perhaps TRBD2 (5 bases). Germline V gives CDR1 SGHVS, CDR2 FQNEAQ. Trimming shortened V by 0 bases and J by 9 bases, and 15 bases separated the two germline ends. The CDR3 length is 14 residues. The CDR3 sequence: CASSLADGVGRQYV. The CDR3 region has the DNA TGTGCCAGCAGCTTAGCGGACGGGGTAGGGAGGCAGTACGTC.

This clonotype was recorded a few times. DNA of the CDR3: TGTGCCAGCAGCCAAGCTAGGGGCAATGAGCAGTTCTTC. This sequence encodes CASSQARGNEQFF. This chain connects TRBV3-1 to TRBJ2-1; the D gene is possibly TRBD1 (5 bases). The CDR3 is made up of 13 amino acids. The V gene lost 1 base and the J gene lost 6 bases, with 7 bases spanning the gap. Looked up from germline, CDR1 is LGHDT and CDR2 is YNNKEL (reference sequence).

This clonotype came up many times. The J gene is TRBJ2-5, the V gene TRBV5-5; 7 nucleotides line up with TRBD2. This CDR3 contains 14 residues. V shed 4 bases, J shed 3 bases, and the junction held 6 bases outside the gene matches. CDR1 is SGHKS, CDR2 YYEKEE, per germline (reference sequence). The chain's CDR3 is CASSPGGIEETQYF. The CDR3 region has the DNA TGTGCCAGCAGCCCGGGGGGAATAGAAGAGACCCAGTACTTC.

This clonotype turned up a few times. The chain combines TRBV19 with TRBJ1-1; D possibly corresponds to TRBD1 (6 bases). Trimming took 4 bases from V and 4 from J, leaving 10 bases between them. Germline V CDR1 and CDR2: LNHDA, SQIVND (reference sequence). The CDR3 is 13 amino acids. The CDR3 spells CASSTTTGTEAFF. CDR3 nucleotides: TGTGCCAGTAGTACTACGACAGGCACTGAAGCTTTCTTT.